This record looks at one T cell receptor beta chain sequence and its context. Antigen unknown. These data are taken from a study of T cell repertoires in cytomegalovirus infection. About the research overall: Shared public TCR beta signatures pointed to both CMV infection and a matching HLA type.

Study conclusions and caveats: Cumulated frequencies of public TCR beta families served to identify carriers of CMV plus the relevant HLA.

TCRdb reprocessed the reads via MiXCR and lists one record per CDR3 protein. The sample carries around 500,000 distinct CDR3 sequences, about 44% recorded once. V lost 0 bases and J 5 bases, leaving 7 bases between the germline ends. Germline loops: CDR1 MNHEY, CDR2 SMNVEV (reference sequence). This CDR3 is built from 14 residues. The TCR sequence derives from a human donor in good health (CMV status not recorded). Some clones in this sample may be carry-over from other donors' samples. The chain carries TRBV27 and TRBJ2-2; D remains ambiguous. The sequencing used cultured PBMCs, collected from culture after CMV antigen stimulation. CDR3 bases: TGTGCCAGCAGTTTATCAACTGTTACCGGGGAGCTGTTTTTT. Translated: CASSLSTVTGELFF.